This TCR beta chain was profiled in a study of blood T cell repertoires in COVID-19. How the authors handled the data: By means of reference gene primer amplification, nucleated cell counts were estimated. The protocol was immunoSEQ multiplex PCR, while the TCRdb copy is restricted to in-frame clones and leaves out a portion. Clone size and the V and J calls come from that table; the DNA yielded D and trimming. The data contain over 300,000 clones, more than 70% of them seen just once; the ten biggest clones take up 1.5% to 2%. CDR3 size: 11 residues. From germline, CDR1 is SNHLY and CDR2 FYNNEI. Trimming pared 6 bases from V and 10 bases from J, leaving 7 bases between.

The source is a woman between 45 and 60 years old with acute or convalescent COVID-19. V and J are TRBV2 and TRBJ1-6; D might be TRBD1 (5 bases). Sequences were obtained from peripheral blood. In DNA form, the CDR3 reads TGTGCCAGCAGCGGGGGGTCACCCCTCCACTTT. This translates into CASSGGSPLHF. Looking up the rest from reference TRBV2 and TRBJ1-6 gives the full variable domain: EPEVTQTPSHQVTQMGQEVILRCVPISNHLYFYWYRQILGQKVEFLVSFYNNEISEKSEIFDDQFSVERPDGSNFTLKIRSTKLEDSAMYFCASSGGSPLHFGNGTRLTVT.